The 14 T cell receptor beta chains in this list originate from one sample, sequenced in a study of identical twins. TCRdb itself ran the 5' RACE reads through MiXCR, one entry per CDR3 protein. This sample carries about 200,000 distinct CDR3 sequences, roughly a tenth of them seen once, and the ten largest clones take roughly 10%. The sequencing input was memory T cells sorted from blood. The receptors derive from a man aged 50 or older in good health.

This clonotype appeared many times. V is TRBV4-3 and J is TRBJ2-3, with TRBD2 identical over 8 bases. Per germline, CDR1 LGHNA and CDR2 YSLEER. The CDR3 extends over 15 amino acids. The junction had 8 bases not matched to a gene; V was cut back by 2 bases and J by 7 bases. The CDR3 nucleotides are TGCGCCAGCAGCCAATTTAGCGGGGCAGGGAATACGCAGTATTTT. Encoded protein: CASSQFSGAGNTQYF.

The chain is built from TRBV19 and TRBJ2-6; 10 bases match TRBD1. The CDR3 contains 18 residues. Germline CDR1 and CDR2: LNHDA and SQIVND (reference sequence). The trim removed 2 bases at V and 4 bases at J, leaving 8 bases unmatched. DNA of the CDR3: TGTGCCAGTAGTATATCTGGGACAGGGGCACGAGGGGCCAACGTCCTGACTTTC. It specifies CASSISGTGARGANVLTF.

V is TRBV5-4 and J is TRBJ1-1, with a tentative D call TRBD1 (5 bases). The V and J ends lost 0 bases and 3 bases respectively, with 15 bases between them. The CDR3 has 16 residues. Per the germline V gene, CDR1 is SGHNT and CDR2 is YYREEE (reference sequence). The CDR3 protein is CASSLAAARGDTEAFF. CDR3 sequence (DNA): TGTGCCAGCAGCTTGGCGGCAGCCCGAGGGGACACTGAAGCTTTCTTT.

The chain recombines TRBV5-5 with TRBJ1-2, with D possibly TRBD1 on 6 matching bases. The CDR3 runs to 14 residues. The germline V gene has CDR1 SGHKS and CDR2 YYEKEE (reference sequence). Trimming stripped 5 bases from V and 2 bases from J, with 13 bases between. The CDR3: CASSPGTLNYGYTF. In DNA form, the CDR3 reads TGTGCCAGCAGTCCCGGGACACTCAACTATGGCTACACCTTC.

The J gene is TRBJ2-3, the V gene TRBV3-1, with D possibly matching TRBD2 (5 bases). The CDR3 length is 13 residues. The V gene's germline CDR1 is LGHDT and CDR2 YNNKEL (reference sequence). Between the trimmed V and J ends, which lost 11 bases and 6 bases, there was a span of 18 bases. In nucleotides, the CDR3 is TGTGCCGCCGAGAAGAGCGGCTCCGATACGCAGTATTTT. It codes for CAAEKSGSDTQYF.

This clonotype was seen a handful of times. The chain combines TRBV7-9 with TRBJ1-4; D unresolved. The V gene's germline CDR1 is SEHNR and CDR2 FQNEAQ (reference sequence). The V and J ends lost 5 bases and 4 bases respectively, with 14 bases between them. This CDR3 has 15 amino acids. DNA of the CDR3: TGTGCCAGCAGCGGGGTTGCAGGCCATAATGAAAAACTGTTTTTT. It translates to CASSGVAGHNEKLFF.

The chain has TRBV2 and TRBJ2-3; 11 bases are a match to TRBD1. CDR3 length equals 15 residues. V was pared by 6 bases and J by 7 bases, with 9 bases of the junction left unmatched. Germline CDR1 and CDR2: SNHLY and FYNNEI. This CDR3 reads CASRNPGQGGNTQYF. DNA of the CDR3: TGTGCCAGCAGGAACCCGGGACAGGGGGGGAATACGCAGTATTTT.

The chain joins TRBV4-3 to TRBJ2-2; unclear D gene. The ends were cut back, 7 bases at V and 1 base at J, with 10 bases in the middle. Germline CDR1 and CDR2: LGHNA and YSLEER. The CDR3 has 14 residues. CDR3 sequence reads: CASKMELNTGELFF. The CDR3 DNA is TGCGCCAGCAAAATGGAACTGAACACCGGGGAGCTGTTTTTT.

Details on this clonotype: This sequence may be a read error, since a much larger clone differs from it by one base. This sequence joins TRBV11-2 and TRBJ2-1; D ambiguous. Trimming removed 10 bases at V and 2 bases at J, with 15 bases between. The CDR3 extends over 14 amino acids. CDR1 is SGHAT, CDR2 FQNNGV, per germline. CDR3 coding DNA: TGTGCCACCTTTAGCCGGATCCCCTACAATGAGCAGTTCTTC. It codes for CATFSRIPYNEQFF.

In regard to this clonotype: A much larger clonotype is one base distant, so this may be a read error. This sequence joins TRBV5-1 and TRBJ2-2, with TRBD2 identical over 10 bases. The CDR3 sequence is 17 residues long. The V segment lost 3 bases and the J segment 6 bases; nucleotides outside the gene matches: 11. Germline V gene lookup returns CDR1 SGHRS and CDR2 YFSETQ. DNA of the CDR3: TGCGCCAGCAGCTCGGTAGCGGGAGGCCCCTCCGCCGGGGAGCTGTTTTTT. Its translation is CASSSVAGGPSAGELFF.

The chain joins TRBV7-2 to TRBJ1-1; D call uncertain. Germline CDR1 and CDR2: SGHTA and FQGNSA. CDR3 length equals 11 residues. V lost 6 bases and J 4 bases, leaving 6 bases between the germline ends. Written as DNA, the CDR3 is TGTGCCAGCAGGATCTCCACTGAAGCTTTCTTT. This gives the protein CASRISTEAFF.

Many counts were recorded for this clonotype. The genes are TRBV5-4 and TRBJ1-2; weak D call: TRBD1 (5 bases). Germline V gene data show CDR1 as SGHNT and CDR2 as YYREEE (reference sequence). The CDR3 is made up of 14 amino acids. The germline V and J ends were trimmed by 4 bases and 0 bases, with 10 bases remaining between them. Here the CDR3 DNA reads TGTGCCAGCAGCCCGGGGGTTTCTAACTATGGCTACACCTTC. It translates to CASSPGVSNYGYTF. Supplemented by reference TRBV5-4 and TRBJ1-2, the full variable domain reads ETGVTQSPTHLIKTRGQQVTLRCSSQSGHNTVSWYQQALGQGPQFIFQYYREEENGRGNFPPRFSGLQFPNYSSELNVNALELDDSALYLCASSPGVSNYGYTFGSGTRLTVV.

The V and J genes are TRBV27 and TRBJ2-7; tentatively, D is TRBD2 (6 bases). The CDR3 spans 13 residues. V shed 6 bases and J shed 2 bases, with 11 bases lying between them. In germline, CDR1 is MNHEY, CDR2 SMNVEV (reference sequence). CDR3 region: CASSDGGTYEQYF. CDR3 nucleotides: TGTGCCAGCAGCGACGGCGGGACCTACGAGCAGTACTTC.

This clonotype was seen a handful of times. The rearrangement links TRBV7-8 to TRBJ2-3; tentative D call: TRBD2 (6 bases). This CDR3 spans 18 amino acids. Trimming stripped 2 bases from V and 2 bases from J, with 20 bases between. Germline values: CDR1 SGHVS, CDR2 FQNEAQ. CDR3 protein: CASSLRPGTPTFTDTQYF. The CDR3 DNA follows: TGTGCCAGCAGCTTACGCCCAGGGACTCCAACCTTCACAGATACGCAGTATTTT. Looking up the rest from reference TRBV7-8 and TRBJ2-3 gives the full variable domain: GAGVSQSPRYKVAKRGQDVALRCDPISGHVSLFWYQQALGQGPEFLTYFQNEAQLDKSGLPSDRFFAERPEGSVSTLKIQRTQQEDSAVYLCASSLRPGTPTFTDTQYFGPGTRLTVL.